At least ten counts were recorded for the clone carrying this T cell receptor (beta chain). This record comes from a study of T cells in Graves' hyperthyroidism and ophthalmopathy. RNA transcripts served as the template for amplifying TCR beta CDR3 regions. HTBI primers were employed in a first-round RT-PCR of the TCR CDR3. TCRdb ran MiXCR on the multiplex PCR reads and lists one entry per CDR3 protein. This sample has about 700,000 distinct CDR3 sequences, with 14% found just once. The V gene lost 9 bases and the J gene lost 5 bases, with 7 bases spanning the gap. CDR3 length: 11 residues. Germline values: CDR1 KGHDR, CDR2 SFDVKD.

The sequence derives from a woman under 30 with Graves' hyperthyroidism. The chain links TRBV24-1 to TRBJ2-1; D ambiguous. Sequenced: blood. The CDR3 sequence: CATQNNNEQFF. The CDR3 nucleotides are TGTGCCACCCAGAACAACAATGAGCAGTTCTTC.